The TCR beta chain under discussion was sequenced for a study of CD8 T cells in ankylosing spondylitis. Broader study findings: It was reported that disease-linked clones were significantly enriched in matched ankylosing spondylitis synovial fluid. Blood of patients with ankylosing spondylitis appeared to be characterized by a TCR beta motif of seven or eight highly homologous variants. In synovial fluid and blood from reactive arthritis, some motif variants were previously reported.

TCR beta libraries were made by quantitative 5'-RACE with molecular barcodes. TCRdb reprocessed the 5' RACE reads with MiXCR, giving one entry per CDR3 protein. This sample has about 210,000 distinct CDR3 sequences, with just under 7.5% found just once. This CDR3 is 16 amino acids long. Germline CDR1 and CDR2: DFQATT and SNEGSKA (reference sequence). With 0 bases removed from V and 0 bases from J, the gap between germline ends came to 12 bases. Note on this clonotype: Its antigen is currently unknown.

The V gene is TRBV20-1, the J gene TRBJ2-4, with D uncertain. This TCR was recovered from a male donor with ankylosing spondylitis. Sequencing was done on a sample of blood, either unsorted or a sorted T cell fraction (not recorded which). The CDR3 sequence is CSARDLLDLAKNIQYF. The CDR3 DNA follows: TGCAGTGCTAGAGATCTCCTAGACCTAGCCAAAAACATTCAGTACTTC.